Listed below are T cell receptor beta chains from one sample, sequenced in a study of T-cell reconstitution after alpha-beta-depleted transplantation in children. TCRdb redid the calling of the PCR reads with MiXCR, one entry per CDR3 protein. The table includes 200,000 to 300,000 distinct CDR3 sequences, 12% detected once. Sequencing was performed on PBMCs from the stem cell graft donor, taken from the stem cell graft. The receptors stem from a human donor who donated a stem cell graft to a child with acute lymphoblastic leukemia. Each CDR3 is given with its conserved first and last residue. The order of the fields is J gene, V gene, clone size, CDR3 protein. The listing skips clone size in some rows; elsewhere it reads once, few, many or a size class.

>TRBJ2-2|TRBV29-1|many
CSVPLPSTNTGELFF
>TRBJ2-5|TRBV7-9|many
CASRRLPTGHQETQYF
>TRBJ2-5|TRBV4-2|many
CASSQGNGGRTQYF
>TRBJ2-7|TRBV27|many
CASSSIAGEYEQYF
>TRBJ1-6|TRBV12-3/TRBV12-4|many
CASSEQGLGNSPLHF
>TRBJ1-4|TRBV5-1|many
CASSSRQATNEKLFF
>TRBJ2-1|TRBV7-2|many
CASSEQGRGNNEQFF
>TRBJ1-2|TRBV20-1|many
CSARDREGADGYTF
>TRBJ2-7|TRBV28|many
CASSTTSEGKYEQYF
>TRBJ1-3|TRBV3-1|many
CASSQGGSSGNTIYF
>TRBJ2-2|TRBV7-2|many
CASSTHTGELFF
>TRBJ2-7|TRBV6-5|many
CASTSETGKVYQQAEQYF
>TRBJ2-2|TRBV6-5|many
CASSSPGTSGRVNTGELFF
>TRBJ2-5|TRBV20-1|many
CSASLRAGGGWALGETQYF
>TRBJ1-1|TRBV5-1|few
CASSLIGDTEAFF
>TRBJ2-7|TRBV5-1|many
CASSSQGLPSYEQYF
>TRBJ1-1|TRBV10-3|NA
CATHVPGTTEAFF
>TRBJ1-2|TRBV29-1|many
CSAGQPEQYGYTF
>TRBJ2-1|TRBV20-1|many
CSASPAREFDNEQFF
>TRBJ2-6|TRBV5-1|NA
CASSWAFGANGLTF
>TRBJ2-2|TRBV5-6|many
CASSFPTKNTGELFF
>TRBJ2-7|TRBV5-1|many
CASSLKSSYEQYF
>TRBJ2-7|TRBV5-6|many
CASSLVRDEQYF
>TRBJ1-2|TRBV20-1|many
CSARDSWGDYGYTF
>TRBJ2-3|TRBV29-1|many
CSVGLARSSTDTQYF
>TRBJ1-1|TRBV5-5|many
CASSFQPGHQQWNTEAFF
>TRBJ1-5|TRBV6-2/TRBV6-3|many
CAVGNQGLNQPQHF
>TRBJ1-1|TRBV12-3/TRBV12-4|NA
CTSSLAPRYRTGGRTEAFF